A selection of T cell receptor beta chains follows, all from one sample in a study of shared clonotypes between healthy human individuals. Repertoires were generated with immunoSEQ multiplex PCR, while TCRdb's copy carries only in-frame clones and drops some. The table shows hundreds of thousands of clones, with around 92% occurring only once. Sequencing used naive CD8+ T cells sorted from blood. The receptors come from a young man in good health. CDR3s include the opening cysteine and the closing phenylalanine or tryptophan. Clone size, where shown, is once, few, many, or a class for clones that have expanded.

V,size,CDR3
TRBV7-3,.,CASSRSGSANEQFF
TRBV7-6,.,CASSLGTSMGTDTQYF
TRBV19,few,CASSQDTQYF
TRBV7-8,.,CASGGPYEQYF
TRBV10-2,.,CASSEFRAYEQYF
TRBV2,once,CALELAGSYEQYF
TRBV5-5,.,CASSLAGGGELFF
TRBV28,.,CASSKREVYEQYF
TRBV27,.,CASSTASGRAADTQYF
TRBV6-6,.,CASSFSSGNGYEQFF
TRBV23-1,.,CASSQSEKNTGELFF
TRBV11-2,.,CASDPWASSTRSSTDTQYF
TRBV6-5,once,CASRTMAWELFF
TRBV5-5,once,CASSIQGNLKETQYF
TRBV25-1,few,CASSEPGRNTEAFF
TRBV5-6,once,CASSLGGSSNQPQHF
TRBV27,.,CASSLGGSGETQYF
TRBV7-9,.,CASSLLTSVYNEQFF
TRBV4-3,.,CASSQGLAATFYNEQFF
TRBV18,.,CASSPRGRASGVPSVAKNIQYF
TRBV5-1,.,CASSLRQGSNEQFF
TRBV7-2,.,CASTRMNTGELFF
TRBV2,.,CASSAPSGNRIGGHEQYF
TRBV5-1,.,CASSLGGTSTDTQYF
TRBV7-9,.,CASSSGLGKETQYF
TRBV11-2,.,CASSLVGLRKQYF
TRBV12-5,.,CASGLNQNTEAFF
TRBV5-1,.,CASRPTSGRAVYNEQFF
TRBV27,.,CASSYASSLYEQYF
TRBV6-5,.,CASSYGLYYEQYF
TRBV15,.,CATSRERTGPEQFF
TRBV9,.,CASSEADNYGYTF
TRBV7-9,.,CASSSTSGGNYNEQFF
TRBV28,.,CASYGLAGDPTGELFF
TRBV7-9,once,CASSFDIEETQYF
TRBV7-6,.,CASSLASNEQFF
TRBV7-9,.,CASSGQGLPDTQYF
TRBV7-9,once,CAHDTGTEAFF
TRBV30,.,CAFSGDGTTNEKLFF
TRBV7-9,few,CASSLVDLGTGELTDTQYF
TRBV9,.,CASSAEGGASNEQYF
TRBV5-1,.,CASSLYFSEGYEQYF
TRBV7-2,.,CAVRGLAGTVSYEQYF
TRBV2,once,CASIYNEQFF
TRBV10-1,.,CASSDTGYLSYEQYF
TRBV28,.,CASSSNTQAFF
TRBV19,once,CASSLGSTRTYEQYF
TRBV7-9,.,CASSLVSINEKLFF
TRBV7-9,.,CASSTGLGQETQYF
TRBV7-9,.,CASSVWVREGEETQYF
TRBV10-2,.,CASSGTGQTYEQYF